This paragraph reports one T cell receptor beta chain. From germline, CDR1 is SGHNT and CDR2 YYREEE (reference sequence). V gave up 1 base and J gave up 4 bases, with 5 bases separating them. This CDR3 spans 12 amino acids. This sample was included in a study of blood T cell repertoires in COVID-19. Some clones are missing from TCRdb's copy, which holds only in-frame ones; the method was immunoSEQ multiplex PCR. Altogether 250,000 or so clones are present, approximately 87% being singletons, with the ten largest covering over 1.2%. The V and J genes are TRBV5-4 and TRBJ1-2; D uncertain. This clonotype was sampled from a woman between 40 and 55 years old who had recovered from COVID-19. The sample was peripheral blood. Here the CDR3 reads CASSLPGYGYTF. CDR3 nucleotides: TGTGCCAGCAGCTTGCCAGGCTATGGCTACACCTTC.